The rows below give T cell receptor beta chains drawn from one sample of a study of cytomegalovirus exposure and HLA in healthy donors. The protocol was immunoSEQ multiplex PCR, while the TCRdb copy is restricted to in-frame clones and leaves out a portion. Here the sample spans 200,000 to 250,000 clones, around four fifths being singletons. The sample comprised PBMCs. Source of these receptors: a woman aged 18-29 years in good health and CMV-seronegative. The CDR3 runs from the conserved cysteine through the conserved F or W. Each record gives: clone size, J gene, D gene, V gene, CDR3 protein, CDR3 DNA. A D gene is named only where the DNA matches it firmly. Part of the rows lack a size; the others show once, few, many or a class for expanded clones.

. TRBJ1-3 . TRBV30 CAWSPTGSSGNTIYF TGTGCCTGGAGTCCTACCGGGAGCTCTGGAAACACCATATATTTT
. TRBJ2-7 . TRBV2 CASSDTGLPAEQYF TGTGCCAGCAGTGACACGGGACTCCCCGCCGAGCAGTACTTC
. TRBJ1-5 . TRBV30 CAWSIAQGFSNQPQHF TGTGCCTGGAGTATTGCGCAGGGATTCAGCAATCAGCCCCAGCATTTT
. TRBJ2-7 . TRBV5-6 CASSLLRGGGQYF TGTGCCAGCAGCCTCCTGAGGGGGGGCGGGCAGTACTTC
few TRBJ1-1 . TRBV28 CASSHGPGPSLPEAFF TGTGCCAGCAGCCACGGACCGGGACCGAGCTTGCCTGAAGCTTTCTTT
. TRBJ2-7 . TRBV11-2 CASSLASSPKNYEQYF TGTGCCAGCAGCTTAGCATCGTCTCCCAAGAACTACGAGCAGTACTTC
. TRBJ2-3 . TRBV5-4 CASSFGGTGTDTQYF TGTGCCAGCAGCTTTGGCGGGACTGGCACAGATACGCAGTATTTT
. TRBJ1-6 . TRBV27 CASNSSSYNSPLHF TGTGCCAGCAATAGTAGCTCCTATAATTCACCCCTCCACTTT
. TRBJ1-6 . TRBV6-1 CASRPGGGASPLHF TGTGCCAGCAGACCCGGAGGGGGGGCTTCACCCCTCCACTTT
. TRBJ1-4 . TRBV4-1 CASSEGRGNEKLFF TGCGCCAGCAGTGAGGGGCGCGGAAATGAAAAACTGTTTTTT
. TRBJ2-1 . TRBV19 CASTTEYSYNEQFF TGTGCCAGTACGACAGAATACTCCTACAATGAGCAGTTCTTC
once TRBJ2-3 . TRBV5-4 CASSFMTITDTQYF TGTGCCAGCAGCTTTATGACCATCACAGATACGCAGTATTTT
. TRBJ2-1 . TRBV18 CASSPYGGNEQFF TGTGCCAGCTCACCATATGGCGGAAATGAGCAGTTCTTC
few TRBJ1-1 . TRBV2 CASSEGAGDTEAFF TGTGCCAGCAGTGAAGGGGCAGGGGACACTGAAGCTTTCTTT
. TRBJ1-4 TRBD1 TRBV7-2 CASSPRLHRGRGEKLFF TGTGCCAGCAGCCCTAGACTCCACAGGGGGCGAGGTGAAAAACTGTTTTTT
. TRBJ2-3 TRBD2 TRBV20-1 CGGGSTDTQYF TGCGGGGGGGGAAGCACAGATACGCAGTATTTT
. TRBJ2-7 . TRBV4-1 CASSPFDGYEQYF TGCGCCAGCAGCCCCTTTGACGGCTACGAGCAGTACTTC
. TRBJ2-7 . TRBV6-1 CASSVLASDYEQYF TGTGCCAGCAGTGTTCTAGCTTCCGACTACGAGCAGTACTTC
. TRBJ2-1 TRBD2 TRBV7-2 CASSNSGGGDEQFF TGTGCCAGCAGCAACAGCGGGGGGGGTGATGAGCAGTTCTTC
. TRBJ2-5 TRBD1 TRBV2 CASSSGQARETQYF TGTGCCAGCAGCTCTGGACAGGCGCGGGAGACCCAGTACTTC
. TRBJ2-7 . TRBV4-1 CASSRSQGGFYEQYF TGCGCCAGCAGCCGCTCTCAGGGCGGTTTCTACGAGCAGTACTTC
. TRBJ2-3 TRBD2 TRBV10-3 CAISERGLAGGTDTQYF TGTGCCATCAGTGAGAGGGGACTAGCGGGAGGGACAGATACGCAGTATTTT
. TRBJ2-2 TRBD1 TRBV27 CASSLLGTGRGTGELFF TGTGCCAGCAGTTTACTGGGGACAGGAAGGGGCACCGGGGAGCTGTTTTTT
. TRBJ1-1 . TRBV19 CASSLQGNTEAFF TGTGCCAGTAGTTTACAGGGCAACACTGAAGCTTTCTTT
. TRBJ2-7 . TRBV30 CAWSDGTDRTYEQYF TGTGCCTGGAGCGATGGGACGGATAGGACCTACGAGCAGTACTTC
. TRBJ2-2 . TRBV5-1 CASSFDYRVPGELFF TGCGCCAGCAGCTTCGACTACAGAGTGCCCGGGGAGCTGTTTTTT
. TRBJ1-1 . TRBV7-3 CASSLSGVVNTEAFF TGTGCCAGCAGCTTGAGTGGGGTGGTGAACACTGAAGCTTTCTTT
. TRBJ2-1 . TRBV27 CASTLVRDSYNEQFF TGTGCCAGCACCCTTGTTAGGGATTCCTACAATGAGCAGTTCTTC
. TRBJ2-2 TRBD2 TRBV4-2 CASSQEVFSGANTGELFF TGTGCCAGCAGCCAAGAGGTATTCAGCGGGGCGAACACCGGGGAGCTGTTTTTT
. TRBJ2-3 TRBD2 TRBV5-5 CASSLRGDTDTQYF TGTGCCAGCAGCTTACGGGGGGACACAGATACGCAGTATTTT